Shown below are 10 T cell receptor beta chains from a single sample sequenced in a study of blood T cell repertoires in COVID-19. Clones were sequenced by immunoSEQ multiplex PCR, and TCRdb holds only the in-frame ones, with some missing. The sample holds over 250,000 clones, approximately 91% seen once. Sequencing was done on a sample of peripheral blood. Every receptor here comes from a young woman with acute or convalescent COVID-19.

V gene TRBV9 combines with J gene TRBJ2-1; 8 nucleotides agree with TRBD1. The length of the CDR3 is 14 residues. V was pared by 3 bases and J by 5 bases, with 4 bases of the junction left unmatched. Germline V lookup: CDR1 SGDLS, CDR2 YYNGEE. The CDR3 reads CASSAGQGNNEQFF. Written as DNA, the CDR3 is TGTGCCAGCAGCGCAGGACAGGGCAACAATGAGCAGTTCTTC. Based on the CDR3 plus reference TRBV9 and TRBJ2-1, the full variable domain is DSGVTQTPKHLITATGQRVTLRCSPRSGDLSVYWYQQSLDQGLQFLIQYYNGEERAKGNILERFSAQQFPDLHSELNLSSLELGDSALYFCASSAGQGNNEQFFGPGTRLTVL.

The chain carries TRBV27 and TRBJ2-7; 8 bases line up with TRBD1. This CDR3 is built from 15 residues. Germline values: CDR1 MNHEY, CDR2 SMNVEV (reference sequence). Trimming at V came to 1 base and at J to 2 bases, leaving 4 bases not matched to a gene. The CDR3 DNA sequence: TGTGCCAGCAGTTTATGGCAGGGGGCACCCTACGAGCAGTACTTC. Protein sequence: CASSLWQGAPYEQYF.

The rearrangement uses TRBV2 and TRBJ2-5; no reliable D call. Deletions cut 3 bases from V and 0 bases from J, with 8 bases between. The CDR3 totals 14 residues. From germline, CDR1 is SNHLY and CDR2 FYNNEI. The CDR3 region is CASSDGQYQETQYF. In DNA form, the CDR3 reads TGTGCCAGCAGTGATGGTCAGTACCAAGAGACCCAGTACTTC.

On this clone itself: Different DNA sequences within this sample yield the same CDR3. This rearrangement joins TRBV6-1 to TRBJ1-2; 7 bases line up with TRBD1. Unmatched junction bases numbered 15, after V lost 3 bases and J lost 8 bases. The CDR3 contains 16 residues. Germline assignment: CDR1 MNHNS and CDR2 SASEGT. The CDR3 region has the DNA TGTGCCAGCAGTGAGGGAATTAGGGGGCTATCTTCGGGCTACACCTTC. It specifies CASSEGIRGLSSGYTF.

The chain recombines TRBV7-6 with TRBJ2-1; D possibly corresponds to TRBD2 (7 bases). Germline V CDR1 and CDR2: SGHVS, FNYEAQ. The CDR3 length is 15 residues. Trimming removed 0 bases from V and 7 bases from J, with 13 bases in between. DNA of the CDR3: TGTGCCAGCAGCTTAGCGGGGGCGGGAGCGAATGAGCAGTTCTTC. It encodes CASSLAGAGANEQFF.

The gene calls are TRBV30 and TRBJ2-7; the D gene is possibly TRBD1 (5 bases). Deletions cut 2 bases from V and 2 bases from J, with 10 bases between. Germline V gene sequence: CDR1 GTSNPN, CDR2 SVGIG (reference sequence). This CDR3 has 13 amino acids. The CDR3 here is CAWSQGLTYEQYF. The DNA of the CDR3 is TGTGCCTGGAGTCAGGGTCTTACCTACGAGCAGTACTTC.

This clone occurred once. V and J are TRBV19 and TRBJ2-1; TRBD2 matches 7 bases. V was clipped by 7 bases and J by 0 bases; unmatched bases: 9. Looked up from germline, CDR1 is LNHDA and CDR2 is SQIVND (reference sequence). The CDR3 totals 16 residues. In DNA form, the CDR3 reads TGTGCCAGTACCAGGGACTATCTCAGCTCCTACAATGAGCAGTTCTTC. It codes for CASTRDYLSSYNEQFF.

The chain links TRBV5-8 to TRBJ2-5; 9 bases match TRBD2. V lost 0 bases to trimming and J lost 4 bases; unmatched junction nucleotides: 4. CDR1 and CDR2 from the germline V gene are SGHTS and YDEGEE. The CDR3 covers 15 residues. CDR3 in DNA: TGTGCCAGCAGCTTGGAGGTACTAGCGGGAGAGACCCAGTACTTC. This codes for CASSLEVLAGETQYF.

The chain links TRBV24-1 to TRBJ2-5; TRBD1 matches at 8 bases. The CDR3 is made up of 15 amino acids. Unmatched junction bases numbered 4, after V lost 3 bases and J lost 2 bases. Germline V gene lookup returns CDR1 KGHDR and CDR2 SFDVKD. The CDR3 is CATSDPTGGQETQYF. The CDR3 bases are TGTGCCACCAGTGATCCAACAGGGGGACAAGAGACCCAGTACTTC.

V gene TRBV4-2 combines with J gene TRBJ2-5; D might be TRBD2 (6 bases). The V and J ends lost 1 base and 5 bases respectively, with 11 bases between them. Per germline, CDR1 LGHNA and CDR2 YNFKEQ. The CDR3 is 14 amino acids. The CDR3 sequence is CASSQVGGTETQYF. The DNA of the CDR3 is TGTGCCAGCAGCCAAGTTGGCGGGACGGAGACCCAGTACTTC.